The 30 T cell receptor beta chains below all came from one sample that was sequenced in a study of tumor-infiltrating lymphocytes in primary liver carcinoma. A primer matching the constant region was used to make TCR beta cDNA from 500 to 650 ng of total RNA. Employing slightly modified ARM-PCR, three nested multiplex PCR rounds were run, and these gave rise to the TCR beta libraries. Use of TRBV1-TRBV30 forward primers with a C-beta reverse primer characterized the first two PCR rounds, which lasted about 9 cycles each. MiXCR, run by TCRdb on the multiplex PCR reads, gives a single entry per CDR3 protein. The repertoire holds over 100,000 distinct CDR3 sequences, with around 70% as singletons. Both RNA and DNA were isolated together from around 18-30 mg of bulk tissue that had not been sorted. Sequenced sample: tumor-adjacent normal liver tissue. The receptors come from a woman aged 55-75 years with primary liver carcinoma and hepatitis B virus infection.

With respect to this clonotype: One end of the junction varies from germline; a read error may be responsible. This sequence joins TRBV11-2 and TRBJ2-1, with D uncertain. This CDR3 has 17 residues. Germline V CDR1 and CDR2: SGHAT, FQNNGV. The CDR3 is CASSFTPLKSSYNEQFF. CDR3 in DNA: TGTGCAAGCAGCTTCACCCCACTGAAGAGCTCCTACAATGAGCAGTTCTTC.

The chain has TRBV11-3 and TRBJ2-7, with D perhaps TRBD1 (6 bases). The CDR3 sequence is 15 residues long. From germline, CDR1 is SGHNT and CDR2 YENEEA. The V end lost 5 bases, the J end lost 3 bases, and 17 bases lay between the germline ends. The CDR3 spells CASSPGTWGNYEQYF. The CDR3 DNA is TGTGCCAGCAGCCCGGGGACATGGGGTAACTACGAGCAGTACTTC.

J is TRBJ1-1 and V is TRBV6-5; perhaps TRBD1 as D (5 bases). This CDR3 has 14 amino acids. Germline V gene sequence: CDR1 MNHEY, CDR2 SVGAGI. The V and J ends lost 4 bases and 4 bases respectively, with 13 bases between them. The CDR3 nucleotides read TGTGCCAGCAGTTTCCCCACAGGTCGCACTGAAGCTTTCTTT. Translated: CASSFPTGRTEAFF.

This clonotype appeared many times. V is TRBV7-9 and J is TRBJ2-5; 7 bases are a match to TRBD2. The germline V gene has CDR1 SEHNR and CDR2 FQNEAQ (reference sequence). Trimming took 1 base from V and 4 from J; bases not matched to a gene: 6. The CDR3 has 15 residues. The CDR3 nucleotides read TGTGCCAGCAGCTTAGTTGCGGGAGTAGGAGAGACCCAGTACTTC. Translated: CASSLVAGVGETQYF. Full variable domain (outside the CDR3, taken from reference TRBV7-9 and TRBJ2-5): DTGVSQNPRHKITKRGQNVTFRCDPISEHNRLYWYRQTLGQGPEFLTYFQNEAQLEKSRLLSDRFSAERPKGSFSTLEIQRTEQGDSAMYLCASSLVAGVGETQYFGPGTRLLVL.

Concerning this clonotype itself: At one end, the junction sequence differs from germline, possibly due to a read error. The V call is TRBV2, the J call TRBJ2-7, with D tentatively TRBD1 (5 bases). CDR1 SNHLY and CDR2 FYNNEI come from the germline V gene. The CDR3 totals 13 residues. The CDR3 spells CASSLTGYYEQYF. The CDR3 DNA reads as TGCGCCAGCAGTCTCACAGGCTACTACGAGCAGTACTTC.

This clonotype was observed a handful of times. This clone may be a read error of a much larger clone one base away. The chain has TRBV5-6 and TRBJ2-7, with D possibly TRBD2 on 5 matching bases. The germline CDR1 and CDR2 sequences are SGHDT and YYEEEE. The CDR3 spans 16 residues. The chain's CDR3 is CASSLGGLWSPYEQCF. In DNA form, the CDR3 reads TGTGCCAGCAGCTTGGGCGGGCTGTGGAGTCCCTACGAGCAGTGCTTC.

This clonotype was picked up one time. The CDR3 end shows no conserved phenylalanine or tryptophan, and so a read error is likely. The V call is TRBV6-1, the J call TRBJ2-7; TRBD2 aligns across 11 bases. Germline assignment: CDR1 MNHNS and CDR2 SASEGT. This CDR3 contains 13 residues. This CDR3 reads CASGRDRLYEQYL. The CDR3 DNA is TGTGCTAGCGGGAGGGACAGACTCTACGAGCAGTACCTC.

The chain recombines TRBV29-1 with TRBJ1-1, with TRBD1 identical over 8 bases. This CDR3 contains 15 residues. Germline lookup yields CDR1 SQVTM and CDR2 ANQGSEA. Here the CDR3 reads CGVCQTGTGNTEAFF. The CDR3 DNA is TGCGGTGTTTGCCAAACCGGGACAGGGAACACTGAAGCTTTCTTT. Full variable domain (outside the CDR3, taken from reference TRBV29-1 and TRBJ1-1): SAVISQKPSRDICQRGTSLTIQCQVDSQVTMMFWYRQQPGQSLTLIATANQGSEATYESGFVIDKFPISRPNLTFSTLTVSNMSPEDSSIYLCGVCQTGTGNTEAFFGQGTRLTVV.

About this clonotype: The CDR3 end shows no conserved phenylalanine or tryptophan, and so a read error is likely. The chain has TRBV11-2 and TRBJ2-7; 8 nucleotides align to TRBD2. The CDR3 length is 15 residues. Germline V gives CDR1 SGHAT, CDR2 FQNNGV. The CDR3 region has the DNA TGTGCCAACAGCTTATTAGCGGGGAACACTTACGAGCAGTACCTC. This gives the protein CANSLLAGNTYEQYL.

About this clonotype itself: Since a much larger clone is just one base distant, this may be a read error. The CDR3 DNA reads TGTGCCTGCAGCTTAGGGGGGGCACGGGGCGAGCAGTACTTC. It translates to CACSLGGARGEQYF. This chain joins TRBV7-9 and TRBJ2-7, with D perhaps matching TRBD2 (7 bases). CDR3 length: 14 amino acids. Germline V gene lookup returns CDR1 SEHNR and CDR2 FQNEAQ (reference sequence).

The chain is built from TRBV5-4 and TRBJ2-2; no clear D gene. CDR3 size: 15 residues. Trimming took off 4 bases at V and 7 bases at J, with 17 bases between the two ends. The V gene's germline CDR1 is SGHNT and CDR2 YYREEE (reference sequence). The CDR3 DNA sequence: TGTGCCAGCAGCAAGGATCCAGGATCTGGCGGGGAGCTGTTTTTT. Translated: CASSKDPGSGGELFF.

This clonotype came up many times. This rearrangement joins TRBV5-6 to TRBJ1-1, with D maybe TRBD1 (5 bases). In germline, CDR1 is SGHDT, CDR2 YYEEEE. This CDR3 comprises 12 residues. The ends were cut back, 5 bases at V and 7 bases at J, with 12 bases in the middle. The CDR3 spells CASRSRANEAFF. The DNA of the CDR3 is TGTGCCAGCAGGAGCAGGGCTAATGAAGCTTTCTTT.

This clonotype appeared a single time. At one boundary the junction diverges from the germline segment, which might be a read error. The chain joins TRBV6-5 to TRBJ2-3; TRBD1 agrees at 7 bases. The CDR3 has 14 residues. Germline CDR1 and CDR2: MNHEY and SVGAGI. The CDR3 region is CASSYDRATETQYF. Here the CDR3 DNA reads TGTGCCAGCAGTTACGACAGGGCCACAGAAACGCAGTATTTT.

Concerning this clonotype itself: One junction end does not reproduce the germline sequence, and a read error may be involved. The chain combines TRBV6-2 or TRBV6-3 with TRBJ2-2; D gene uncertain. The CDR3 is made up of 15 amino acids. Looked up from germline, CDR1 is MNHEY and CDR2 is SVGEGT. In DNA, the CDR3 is TGTGCCAGAAGTTACGGTGGCATGAACACCGGGGAGCTGTTTTTT. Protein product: CARSYGGMNTGELFF.

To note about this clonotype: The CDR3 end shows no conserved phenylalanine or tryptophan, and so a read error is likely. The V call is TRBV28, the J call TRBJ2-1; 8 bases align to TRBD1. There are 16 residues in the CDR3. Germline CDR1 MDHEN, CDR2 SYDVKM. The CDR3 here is CASIDSGGGSYNGQFL. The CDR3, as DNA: TGTGCCAGCATCGACTCAGGGGGCGGCTCCTACAATGGGCAGTTCCTC.

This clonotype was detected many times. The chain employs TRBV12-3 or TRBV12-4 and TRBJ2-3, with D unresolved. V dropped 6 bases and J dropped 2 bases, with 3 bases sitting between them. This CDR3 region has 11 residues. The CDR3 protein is CASSLTDTQYF. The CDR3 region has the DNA TGTGCCAGCAGCCTCACAGATACGCAGTATTTT.

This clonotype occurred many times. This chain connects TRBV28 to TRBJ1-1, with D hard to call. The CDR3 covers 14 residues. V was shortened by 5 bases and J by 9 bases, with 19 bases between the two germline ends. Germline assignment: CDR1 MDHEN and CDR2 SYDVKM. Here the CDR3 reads CASSPPGSWAQAFF. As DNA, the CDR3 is TGTGCCAGCAGTCCCCCCGGGAGTTGGGCGCAAGCTTTCTTT.

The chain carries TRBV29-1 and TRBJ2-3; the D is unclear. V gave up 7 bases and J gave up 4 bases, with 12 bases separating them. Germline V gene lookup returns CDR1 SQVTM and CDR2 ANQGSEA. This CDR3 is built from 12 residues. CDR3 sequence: CSAGVTADTQYF. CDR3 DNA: TGCAGCGCTGGCGTGACGGCAGATACGCAGTATTTT.

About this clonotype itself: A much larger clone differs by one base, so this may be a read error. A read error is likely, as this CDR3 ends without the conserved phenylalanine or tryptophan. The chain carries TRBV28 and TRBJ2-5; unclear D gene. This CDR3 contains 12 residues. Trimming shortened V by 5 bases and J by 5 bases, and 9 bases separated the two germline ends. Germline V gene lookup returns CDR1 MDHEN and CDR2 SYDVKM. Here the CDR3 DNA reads TGTGCCAGCAGTCTCACCGCGGAGACCCAGTACTTG. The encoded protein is CASSLTAETQYL.

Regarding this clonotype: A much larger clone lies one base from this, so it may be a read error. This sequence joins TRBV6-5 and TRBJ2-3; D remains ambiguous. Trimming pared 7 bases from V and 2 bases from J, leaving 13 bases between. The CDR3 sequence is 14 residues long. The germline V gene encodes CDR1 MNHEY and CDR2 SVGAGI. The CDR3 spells CASNSQALTDTQYF. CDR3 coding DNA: TGTGCCAGCAATTCCCAGGCCCTCACAGATACGCAGTATTTT.

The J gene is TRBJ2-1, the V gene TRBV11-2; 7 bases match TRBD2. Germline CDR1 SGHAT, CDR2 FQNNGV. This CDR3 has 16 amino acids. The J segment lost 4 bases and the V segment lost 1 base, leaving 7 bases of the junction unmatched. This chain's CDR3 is CASSLGFLAEYNEQFF. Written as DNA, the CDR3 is TGTGCCAGCAGCTTAGGTTTCCTAGCGGAGTACAATGAGCAGTTCTTC.

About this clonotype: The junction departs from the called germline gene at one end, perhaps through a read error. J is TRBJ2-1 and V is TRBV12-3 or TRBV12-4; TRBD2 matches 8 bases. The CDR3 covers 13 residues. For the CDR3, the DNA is TGTGCCAGCACCGAAGTAGCGGGACATGATCAGTTCTTT. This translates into CASTEVAGHDQFF.

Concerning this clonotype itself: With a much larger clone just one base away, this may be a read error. CDR3 protein: CATGLGGSYNKQFF. The CDR3 bases are TGTGCCACCGGGTTGGGGGGCTCCTACAATAAGCAGTTCTTC. The chain joins TRBV10-3 to TRBJ2-1; the D gene could be TRBD1 or TRBD2 (6 bases each). CDR1 is ENHRY, CDR2 SYGVKD, per germline. The CDR3 is made up of 14 amino acids.

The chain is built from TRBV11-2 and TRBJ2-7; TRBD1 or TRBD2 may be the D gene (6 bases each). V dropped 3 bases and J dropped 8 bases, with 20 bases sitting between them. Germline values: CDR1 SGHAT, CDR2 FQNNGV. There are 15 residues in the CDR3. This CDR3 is CASSLEGPGHCKQYF. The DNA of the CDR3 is TGTGCCAGCAGCTTGGAGGGACCGGGACACTGCAAGCAGTACTTC.

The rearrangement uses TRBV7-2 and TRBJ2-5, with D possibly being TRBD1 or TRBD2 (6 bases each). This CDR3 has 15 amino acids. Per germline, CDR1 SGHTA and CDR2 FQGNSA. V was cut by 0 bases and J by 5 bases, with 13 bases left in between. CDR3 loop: CASSLARAGHETQYF. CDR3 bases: TGTGCCAGCAGCTTAGCGCGGGCGGGACATGAGACCCAGTACTTC. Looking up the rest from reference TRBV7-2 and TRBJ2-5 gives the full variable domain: GAGVSQSPSNKVTEKGKDVELRCDPISGHTALYWYRQSLGQGLEFLIYFQGNSAPDKSGLPSDRFSAERTGGSVSTLTIQRTQQEDSAVYLCASSLARAGHETQYFGPGTRLLVL.

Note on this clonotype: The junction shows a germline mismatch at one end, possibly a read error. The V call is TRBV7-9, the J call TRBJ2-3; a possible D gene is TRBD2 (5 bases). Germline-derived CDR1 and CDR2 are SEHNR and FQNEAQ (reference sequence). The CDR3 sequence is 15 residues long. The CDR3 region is CVSGLVGQGTDTQYF. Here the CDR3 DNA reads TGTGTCAGCGGCTTAGTCGGTCAGGGCACAGATACGCAGTATTTT.

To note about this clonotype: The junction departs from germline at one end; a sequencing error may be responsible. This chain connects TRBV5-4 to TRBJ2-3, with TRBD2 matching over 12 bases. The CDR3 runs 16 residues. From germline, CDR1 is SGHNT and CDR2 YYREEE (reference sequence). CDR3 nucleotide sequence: TGTGCCAGTAGCTCGAGACTAGCGGGAGCCACAGATACGCAGTATTTT. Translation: CASSSRLAGATDTQYF.

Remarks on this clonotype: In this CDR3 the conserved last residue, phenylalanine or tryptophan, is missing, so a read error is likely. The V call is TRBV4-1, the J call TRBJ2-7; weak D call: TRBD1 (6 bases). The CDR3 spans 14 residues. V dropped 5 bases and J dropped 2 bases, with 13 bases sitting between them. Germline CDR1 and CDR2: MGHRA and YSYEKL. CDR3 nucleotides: TGCGCCAGCAGCAGGGAACAGGGTCCCTACGAGCAGTACCTC. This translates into CASSREQGPYEQYL.

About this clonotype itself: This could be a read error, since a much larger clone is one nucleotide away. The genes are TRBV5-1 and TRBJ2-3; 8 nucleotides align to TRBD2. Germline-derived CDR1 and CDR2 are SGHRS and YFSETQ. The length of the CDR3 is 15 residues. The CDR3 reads CASNLTGRVLDTQYF. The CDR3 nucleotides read TGCGCCAGCAACTTGACCGGGAGGGTTTTAGATACGCAGTATTTT.

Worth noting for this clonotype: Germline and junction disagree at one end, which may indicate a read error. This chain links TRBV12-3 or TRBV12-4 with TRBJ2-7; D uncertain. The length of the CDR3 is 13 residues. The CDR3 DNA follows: TGTGCCAGCAGTTTAACCGAGCCCTACGAGCAGTATTTC. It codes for CASSLTEPYEQYF.